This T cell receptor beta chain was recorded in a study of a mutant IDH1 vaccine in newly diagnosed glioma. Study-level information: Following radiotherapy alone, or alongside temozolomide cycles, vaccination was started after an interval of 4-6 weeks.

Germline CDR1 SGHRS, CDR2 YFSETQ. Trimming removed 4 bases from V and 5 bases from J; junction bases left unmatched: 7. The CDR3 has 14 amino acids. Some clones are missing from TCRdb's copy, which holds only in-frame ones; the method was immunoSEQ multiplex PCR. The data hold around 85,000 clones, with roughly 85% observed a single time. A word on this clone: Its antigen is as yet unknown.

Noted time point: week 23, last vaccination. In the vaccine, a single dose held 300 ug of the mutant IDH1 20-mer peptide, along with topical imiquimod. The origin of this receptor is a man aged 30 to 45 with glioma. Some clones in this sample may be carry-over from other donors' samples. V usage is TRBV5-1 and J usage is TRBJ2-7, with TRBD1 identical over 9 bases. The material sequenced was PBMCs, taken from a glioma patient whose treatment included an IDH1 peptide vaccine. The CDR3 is CASSRTGGRDEQYF. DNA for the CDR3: TGCGCCAGCAGCCGCACAGGGGGCCGGGACGAGCAGTACTTC. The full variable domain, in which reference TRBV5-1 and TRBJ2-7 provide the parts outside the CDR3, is KAGVTQTPRYLIKTRGQQVTLSCSPISGHRSVSWYQQTPGQGLQFLFEYFSETQRNKGNFPGRFSGRQFSNSRSEMNVSTLELGDSALYLCASSRTGGRDEQYFGPGTRLTVT.